This T cell receptor beta chain was sequenced for a study of T cell responses to AZD1222 COVID-19 vaccine. Background on the study: Second-dose groups at about 4 or about 12 weeks were pooled.

Sequenced by immunoSEQ multiplex PCR; TCRdb stores in-frame clones only, minus some. The sample lists 150,000 or so clones, about nine tenths occurring once. V lost 1 base to trimming and J lost 1 base; unmatched junction nucleotides: 7. Germline CDR1 and CDR2: SGHVS and FNYEAQ. The length of the CDR3 is 19 residues. Whole-study findings and limits: Researchers report vaccine-associated CD4 TCRs spanning spike, with dominance at 160-218 and 743-854.

For this clone: The target antigen is unknown.

This rearrangement joins TRBV7-6 to TRBJ1-6; 10 bases match TRBD1. The source was peripheral blood, collected on day 0 of AZD1222 vaccination. The sequence came from an adult in good health. CDR3 nucleotide sequence: TGTGCCAGCAGCTTAGGGGGACAGGGGCAAAGGTCCTATAATTCACCCCTCCACTTT. Translating it yields CASSLGGQGQRSYNSPLHF.